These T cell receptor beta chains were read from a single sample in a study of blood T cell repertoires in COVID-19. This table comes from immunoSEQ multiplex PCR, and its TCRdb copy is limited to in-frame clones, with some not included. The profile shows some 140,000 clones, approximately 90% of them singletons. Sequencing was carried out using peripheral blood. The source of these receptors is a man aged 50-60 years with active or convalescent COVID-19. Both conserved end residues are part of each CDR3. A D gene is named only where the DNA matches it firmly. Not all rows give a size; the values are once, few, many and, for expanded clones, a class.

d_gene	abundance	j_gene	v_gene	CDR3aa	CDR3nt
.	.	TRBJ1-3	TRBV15	CATSSRRDSGNTIYF	TGTGCCACCAGCAGCCGACGGGACTCTGGAAACACCATATATTTT
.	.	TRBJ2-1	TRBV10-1	CASSDLDNEQFF	TGCGCCAGCAGTGATTTAGACAATGAGCAGTTCTTC
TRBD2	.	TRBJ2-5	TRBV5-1	CASSLASGGVNQETQYF	TGCGCCAGCAGCTTGGCCAGCGGGGGGGTTAACCAAGAGACCCAGTACTTC
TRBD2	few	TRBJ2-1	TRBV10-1	CASSEDTSGRTSYNEQFF	TGCGCCAGCAGTGAAGATACTAGCGGGAGGACCTCCTACAATGAGCAGTTCTTC
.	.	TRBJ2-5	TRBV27	CASSLLRDSETQYF	TGTGCCAGCAGTTTATTACGGGACTCAGAGACCCAGTACTTC
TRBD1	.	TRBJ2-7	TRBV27	CASRPGTGVSYEQYF	TGTGCCAGCAGACCCGGGACAGGGGTTTCCTACGAGCAGTACTTC
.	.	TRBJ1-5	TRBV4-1	CASSQVQGDPHPQHF	TGCGCCAGCAGCCAAGTTCAGGGCGATCCACATCCCCAGCATTTT
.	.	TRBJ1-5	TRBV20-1	CSATDSDSNQPQHF	TGCAGTGCTACTGACAGCGATAGCAATCAGCCCCAGCATTTT
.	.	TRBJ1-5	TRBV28	CASPGGIRQPQHF	TGTGCCAGTCCGGGGGGGATTAGACAGCCCCAGCATTTT
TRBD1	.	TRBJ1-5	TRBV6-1	CASSEDPGQGEGQPQHF	TGTGCCAGCAGTGAAGACCCCGGACAGGGGGAAGGTCAGCCCCAGCATTTT
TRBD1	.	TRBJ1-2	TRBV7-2	CASSSGQGSYGYTF	TGTGCCAGCAGCTCAGGACAGGGTAGCTATGGCTACACCTTC
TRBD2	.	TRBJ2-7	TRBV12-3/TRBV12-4	CASSFGGVDEQYF	TGTGCCAGCAGTTTTGGGGGGGTGGACGAGCAGTACTTC
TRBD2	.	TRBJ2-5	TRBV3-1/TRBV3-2	CASSQSLAGVWQETQYF	TGTGCCAGCAGCCAATCTCTAGCGGGAGTCTGGCAAGAGACCCAGTACTTC
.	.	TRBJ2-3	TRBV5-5	CASSPLSADTQYF	TGTGCCAGCAGCCCCCTGTCCGCAGATACGCAGTATTTT
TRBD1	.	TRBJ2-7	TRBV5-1	CASSDATGPAYEQYF	TGCGCCAGCAGCGACGCGACAGGGCCTGCCTACGAGCAGTACTTC
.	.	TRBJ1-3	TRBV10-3	CATRSGGGGNTIYF	TGTGCCACCAGGTCGGGAGGCGGTGGAAACACCATATATTTT
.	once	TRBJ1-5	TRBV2	CASSEIDRFSNQPQHF	TGTGCCAGCAGTGAGATTGACAGATTTAGCAATCAGCCCCAGCATTTT
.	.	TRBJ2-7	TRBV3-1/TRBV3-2	CASSQDSDKQYF	TGTGCCAGCAGCCAAGATAGTGATAAACAGTACTTC
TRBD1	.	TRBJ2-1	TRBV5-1	CASSPGAGQGSYNEQFF	TGCGCCAGCAGCCCGGGGGCGGGACAGGGCTCCTACAATGAGCAGTTCTTC
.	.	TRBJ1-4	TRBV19	CASSMKAVEKLFF	TGTGCCAGTAGTATGAAAGCGGTCGAAAAACTGTTTTTT
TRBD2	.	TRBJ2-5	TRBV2	CASSERLAGGQETQYF	TGTGCCAGCAGTGAAAGGCTAGCGGGGGGGCAAGAGACCCAGTACTTC
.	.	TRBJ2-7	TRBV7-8	CASSLGDEQYF	TGTGCCAGCAGCTTAGGAGACGAGCAGTACTTC